This TCR beta chain came from a study of OX40 agonist ivuxolimab in advanced cancers. Study context: Patients took ivuxolimab, an agonistic anti-OX40 (CD134) antibody. Patient treatment consisted of intravenous ivuxolimab administration every 2 weeks at 0.01 to 10 mg/kg. Partial responses were observed in three patients, of whom one had hepatocellular carcinoma and two had cutaneous melanoma. Notes on the study in general: Among T cells, CD8+ cells averaged more expanded clones than CD4+ cells.

Here immunoSEQ multiplex PCR was the method, and the copy in TCRdb shows in-frame clones only, minus some. Of under 110,000 clones listed, about nine tenths are singletons. Germline V gene lookup returns CDR1 SNHLY and CDR2 FYNNEI. The CDR3 extends over 12 amino acids. Trimming removed 7 bases at V and 5 bases at J, with 9 bases between. Turning to this clone: Its antigen is undetermined.

The chain joins TRBV2 to TRBJ1-5; D not certain. Specimen: CD4+ or CD8+ T cells sorted from blood, collected in a trial of the OX40 agonist ivuxolimab. The source is an adult with an advanced solid tumor such as melanoma, head and neck, liver or kidney cancer. CDR3 amino acids: CASKTGDQPQHF. The CDR3 DNA follows: TGTGCCAGCAAGACGGGCGATCAGCCCCAGCATTTT.